Presented here are 11 T cell receptor beta chains from one specimen sequenced in a study of T cell changes during pregnancy in multiple sclerosis (dated by TCRdb to between 2018 and 2020). The method behind the library was the immunoSEQ multiplex PCR assay. TCRdb re-hosts the immuneACCESS table, in-frame sequences only. Its copies lack some clones; in the studies checked, an unresolved V gene accounts for under half of them, and the cause for the rest is not known. In all, the sample holds under 50,000 clones, and roughly nine tenths of those were seen once. The top ten clones comprise approximately 1.1% of the sample. Sequences were derived from CD4+ T cells from peripheral blood mononuclear cells, sampled after pregnancy. These receptors all stem from a female donor with multiple sclerosis, enrolled in a pregnancy study.

This clone was observed a single time. The CDR3 spells CAISESTGPNEKLFF. The CDR3 DNA reads TGTGCCATCAGTGAGTCCACAGGGCCTAATGAAAAACTGTTTTTT. This chain connects TRBV10-3 to TRBJ1-4; tentative D call: TRBD1 (6 bases). The CDR3 has 15 residues. Trimming pared 0 bases from V and 3 bases from J, leaving 8 bases between. Germline V CDR1 and CDR2: ENHRY, SYGVKD.

The chain uses TRBV30 and TRBJ1-5; TRBD1 might be the D (6 bases). Germline CDR1 GTSNPN, CDR2 SVGIG (reference sequence). The CDR3 totals 15 residues. Trimming took 4 bases from V and 3 from J, leaving 16 bases between them. CDR3 loop: CAWTPIQGFNQPQHF. CDR3 in DNA: TGTGCCTGGACTCCTATACAGGGATTCAATCAGCCCCAGCATTTT.

This clone appeared a single time. The V call is TRBV7-9, the J call TRBJ1-2; 7 bases fit TRBD1. J lost 0 bases, V lost 6 bases, and 7 bases had no gene match. The CDR3 extends over 15 amino acids. Germline assignment: CDR1 SEHNR and CDR2 FQNEAQ (reference sequence). The CDR3 reads CASRRQGSANYGYTF. The CDR3 region has the DNA TGTGCCAGCAGGAGACAGGGATCAGCTAACTATGGCTACACCTTC.

This rearrangement joins TRBV18 to TRBJ2-1; TRBD1 matches at 8 bases. Losses at the gene ends were 7 bases for V and 5 bases for J; bases not matched to a gene: 7. Looked up from germline, CDR1 is KGHSH and CDR2 is LQKENI. This CDR3 spans 14 amino acids. The chain's CDR3 is CASYPGQDNNEQFF. The CDR3 DNA follows: TGTGCCAGCTACCCGGGACAGGACAACAATGAGCAGTTCTTC.

The V and J genes are TRBV6-1 and TRBJ2-5; weak D call: TRBD2 (5 bases). The V end was cut by 5 bases, the J end by 4 bases, with 11 bases between. This CDR3 has 13 amino acids. Germline-derived CDR1 and CDR2 are MNHNS and SASEGT. The CDR3 protein is CASSILGRETQYF. The CDR3 DNA sequence: TGTGCCAGCAGTATACTAGGAAGAGAGACCCAGTACTTC.

The rearrangement joins TRBV6-4 to TRBJ2-5; 9 bases fit TRBD2. Trimming cost V 3 bases and J 5 bases; bases outside gene matches: 7. Per germline, CDR1 MRHNA and CDR2 SNTAGT. The CDR3 extends over 15 amino acids. The CDR3, as DNA: TGTGCCAGCAGTGAATCCGGGACTAGCCGTGAGACCCAGTACTTC. It encodes CASSESGTSRETQYF.

V is TRBV5-8 and J is TRBJ1-2; D perhaps matches TRBD1 (6 bases). The CDR3 loop spans 13 amino acids. Per germline, CDR1 SGHTS and CDR2 YDEGEE. Trimming took 3 bases from V and 2 from J, leaving 8 bases between them. The CDR3 nucleotides are TGTGCCAGCAGCTCAACAGGGAACTATGGCTACACCTTC. Translating it yields CASSSTGNYGYTF.

DNA of the CDR3: TGCGCCAGCAGCTTCGAGACCATAGCCTCAAAAGCTTTCTTT. Translating it yields CASSFETIASKAFF. V usage is TRBV5-1 and J usage is TRBJ1-1; D not resolved. The length of the CDR3 is 14 residues. Germline V gene data show CDR1 as SGHRS and CDR2 as YFSETQ. V lost 2 bases and J 9 bases, leaving 17 bases between the germline ends.

J is TRBJ2-5 and V is TRBV5-8; D is possibly TRBD1 (5 bases). V was shortened by 0 bases and J by 0 bases, with 6 bases between the two germline ends. From germline, CDR1 is SGHTS and CDR2 YDEGEE. CDR3 size: 14 residues. CDR3 region: CASSLGQNQETQYF. CDR3 sequence (DNA): TGTGCCAGCAGCTTGGGACAGAACCAAGAGACCCAGTACTTC.

The rearrangement joins TRBV18 to TRBJ2-6; D uncertain. CDR1 KGHSH and CDR2 LQKENI come from the germline V gene. The CDR3 spans 14 residues. The V end was cut by 0 bases, the J end by 2 bases, with 2 bases between. The CDR3 DNA sequence: TGTGCCAGCTCACCACCCGCTGGGGCCAACGTCCTGACTTTC. It is translated as CASSPPAGANVLTF.

This rearrangement joins TRBV4-1 to TRBJ1-2; 8 nucleotides agree with TRBD1. The CDR3 is 14 residues long. V was pared by 1 base and J by 4 bases, with 2 bases of the junction left unmatched. Germline V gene sequence: CDR1 MGHRA, CDR2 YSYEKL. CDR3 sequence (DNA): TGCGCCAGCAGCCAAGGGGACAGGTCCTATGGCTACACCTTC. Translating it yields CASSQGDRSYGYTF.